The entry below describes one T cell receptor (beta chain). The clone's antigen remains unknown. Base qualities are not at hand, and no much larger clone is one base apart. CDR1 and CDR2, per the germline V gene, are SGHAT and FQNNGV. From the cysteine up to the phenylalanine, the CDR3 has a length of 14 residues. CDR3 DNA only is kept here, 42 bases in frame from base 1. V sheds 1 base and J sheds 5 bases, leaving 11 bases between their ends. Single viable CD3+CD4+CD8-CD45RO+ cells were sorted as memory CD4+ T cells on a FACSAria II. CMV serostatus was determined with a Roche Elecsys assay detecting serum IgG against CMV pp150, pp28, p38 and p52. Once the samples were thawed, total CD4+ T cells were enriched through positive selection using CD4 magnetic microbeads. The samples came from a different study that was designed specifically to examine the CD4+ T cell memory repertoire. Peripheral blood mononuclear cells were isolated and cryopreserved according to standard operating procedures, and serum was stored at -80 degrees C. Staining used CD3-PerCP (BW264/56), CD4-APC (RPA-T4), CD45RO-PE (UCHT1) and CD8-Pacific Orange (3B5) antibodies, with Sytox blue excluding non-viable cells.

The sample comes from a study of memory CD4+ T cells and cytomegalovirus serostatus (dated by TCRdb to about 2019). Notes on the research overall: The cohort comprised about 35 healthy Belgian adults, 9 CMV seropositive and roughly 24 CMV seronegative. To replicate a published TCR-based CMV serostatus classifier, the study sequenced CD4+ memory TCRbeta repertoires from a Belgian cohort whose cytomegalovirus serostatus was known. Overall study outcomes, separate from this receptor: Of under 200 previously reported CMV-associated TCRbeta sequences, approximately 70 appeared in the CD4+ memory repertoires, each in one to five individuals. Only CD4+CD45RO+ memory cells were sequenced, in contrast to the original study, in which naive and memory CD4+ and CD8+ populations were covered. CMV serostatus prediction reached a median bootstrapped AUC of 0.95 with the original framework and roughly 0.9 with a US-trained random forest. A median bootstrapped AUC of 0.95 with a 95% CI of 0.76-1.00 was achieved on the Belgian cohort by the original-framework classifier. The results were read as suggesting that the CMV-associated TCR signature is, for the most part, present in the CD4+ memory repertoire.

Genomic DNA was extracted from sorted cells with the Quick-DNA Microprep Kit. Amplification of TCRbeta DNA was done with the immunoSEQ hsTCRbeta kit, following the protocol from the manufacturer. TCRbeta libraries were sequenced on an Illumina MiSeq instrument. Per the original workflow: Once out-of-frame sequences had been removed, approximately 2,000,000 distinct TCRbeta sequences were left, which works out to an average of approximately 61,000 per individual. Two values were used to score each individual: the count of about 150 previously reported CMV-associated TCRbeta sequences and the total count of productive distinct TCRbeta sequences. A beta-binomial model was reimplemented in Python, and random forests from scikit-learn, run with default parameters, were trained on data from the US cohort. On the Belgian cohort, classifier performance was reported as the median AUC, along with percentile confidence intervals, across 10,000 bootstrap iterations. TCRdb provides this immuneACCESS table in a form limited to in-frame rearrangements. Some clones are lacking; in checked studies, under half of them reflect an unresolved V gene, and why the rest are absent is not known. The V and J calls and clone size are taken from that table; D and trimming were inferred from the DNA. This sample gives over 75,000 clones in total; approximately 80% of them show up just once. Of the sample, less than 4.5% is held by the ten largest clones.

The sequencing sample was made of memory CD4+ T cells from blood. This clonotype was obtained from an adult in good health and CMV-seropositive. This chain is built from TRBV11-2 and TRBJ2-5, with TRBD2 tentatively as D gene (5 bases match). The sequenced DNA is TGTGCCAGCAGCTTAGGAGGGTCGCGGGAGACCCAGTACTTC. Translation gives CASSLGGSRETQYF.